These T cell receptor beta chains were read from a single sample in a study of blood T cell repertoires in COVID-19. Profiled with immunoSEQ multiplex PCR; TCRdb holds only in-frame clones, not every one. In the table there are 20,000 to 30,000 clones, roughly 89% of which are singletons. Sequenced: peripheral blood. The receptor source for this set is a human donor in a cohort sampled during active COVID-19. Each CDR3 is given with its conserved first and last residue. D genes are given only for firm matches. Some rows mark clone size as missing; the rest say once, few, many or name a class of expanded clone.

CDR3nt: TGTGCCAGCTCCCCAGTTATGGTACTTCAAGAGACCCAGTACTTC; CDR3aa: CASSPVMVLQETQYF; j_gene: TRBJ2-5; abundance: .; d_gene: .; v_gene: TRBV18
CDR3nt: TGTGCCAGCAGTTTCAGGGGACATGAAAAACTGTTTTTT; CDR3aa: CASSFRGHEKLFF; j_gene: TRBJ1-4; abundance: .; d_gene: .; v_gene: TRBV12-3/TRBV12-4
CDR3nt: TGTGCCAGCAGTGAATATGCCCAGTACTTC; CDR3aa: CASSEYAQYF; j_gene: TRBJ2-5; abundance: .; d_gene: .; v_gene: TRBV6-1
CDR3nt: TGCGCCAGCAGCCAGACTAGCGGGAGGGTTGCAGATACGCAGTATTTT; CDR3aa: CASSQTSGRVADTQYF; j_gene: TRBJ2-3; abundance: .; d_gene: TRBD2; v_gene: TRBV4-3
CDR3nt: TGTGCCAGCAGTTTATCATGGCGGGAGGACGGGGAGCTGTTTTTT; CDR3aa: CASSLSWREDGELFF; j_gene: TRBJ2-2; abundance: .; d_gene: TRBD2; v_gene: TRBV27
CDR3nt: TGTGCCAGCACCATTGGGACAGGGTCGGAGACCCAGTACTTC; CDR3aa: CASTIGTGSETQYF; j_gene: TRBJ2-5; abundance: .; d_gene: TRBD1; v_gene: TRBV6-5
CDR3nt: TGTGCCAGCAGCCAAGATCGCCAGGGGGCTGGTGGCTACACCTTC; CDR3aa: CASSQDRQGAGGYTF; j_gene: TRBJ1-2; abundance: .; d_gene: TRBD1; v_gene: TRBV4-2
CDR3nt: TGTGCCAGTAGTTATGGACAGGGGGCAGGTGGCTACACCTTC; CDR3aa: CASSYGQGAGGYTF; j_gene: TRBJ1-2; abundance: .; d_gene: TRBD1; v_gene: TRBV19
CDR3nt: TGTGCCAGCGGCCCCGGGAGGACACGAGCCTACGAGCAGTACTTC; CDR3aa: CASGPGRTRAYEQYF; j_gene: TRBJ2-7; abundance: .; d_gene: TRBD2; v_gene: TRBV2
CDR3nt: TGCGCCAGCAGCTTGGGCCAGGGCGGCTATGGCTACACCTTC; CDR3aa: CASSLGQGGYGYTF; j_gene: TRBJ1-2; abundance: .; d_gene: .; v_gene: TRBV5-1
CDR3nt: TGTGCTAGTGGTTCGCCCGGGACTTGGGCAAATCAGCCCCAGCATTTT; CDR3aa: CASGSPGTWANQPQHF; j_gene: TRBJ1-5; abundance: .; d_gene: .; v_gene: TRBV12-5
CDR3nt: TGTGCCAGCAGTTACTCTAATACTTCCCGGGACAGGGGTTACGAGCAGTACTTC; CDR3aa: CASSYSNTSRDRGYEQYF; j_gene: TRBJ2-7; abundance: .; d_gene: TRBD1; v_gene: TRBV6-8
CDR3nt: TGTGCCAGCTCACCGGGGGGAGCTGGAAACACCATATATTTT; CDR3aa: CASSPGGAGNTIYF; j_gene: TRBJ1-3; abundance: .; d_gene: .; v_gene: TRBV18
CDR3nt: TGTGCCAGCAGTGTAGCGGGGGGGTACACAGATACGCAGTATTTT; CDR3aa: CASSVAGGYTDTQYF; j_gene: TRBJ2-3; abundance: .; d_gene: TRBD2; v_gene: TRBV6-4
CDR3nt: TGTGCCAGCAGCCGCCGGGGTTCGAGCTCCTACAATGAGCAGTTCTTC; CDR3aa: CASSRRGSSSYNEQFF; j_gene: TRBJ2-1; abundance: .; d_gene: .; v_gene: TRBV6-2/TRBV6-3
CDR3nt: TGTGCCAGCAGCTTAGTTCCAGGACAGGGAAACTACGAGCAGTACTTC; CDR3aa: CASSLVPGQGNYEQYF; j_gene: TRBJ2-7; abundance: .; d_gene: TRBD1; v_gene: TRBV7-2
CDR3nt: TGTGCCAGCAGTTTCTTGGAGCTTCACGAAGATACGCAGTATTTT; CDR3aa: CASSFLELHEDTQYF; j_gene: TRBJ2-3; abundance: .; d_gene: .; v_gene: TRBV28
CDR3nt: TGTGCCATCACCGGAGGGGGGGGGATTGAAGCTTTCTTT; CDR3aa: CAITGGGGIEAFF; j_gene: TRBJ1-1; abundance: .; d_gene: .; v_gene: TRBV10-3
CDR3nt: TGTGCCAGCAGTTACTCCCGTTCCCCCGGCTACACCTTC; CDR3aa: CASSYSRSPGYTF; j_gene: TRBJ1-2; abundance: once; d_gene: .; v_gene: TRBV6-5
CDR3nt: TGTGCCAGCCGCACGCGAGGTCAGGGACTAGGTTTTAATGAGCAGTTCTTC; CDR3aa: CASRTRGQGLGFNEQFF; j_gene: TRBJ2-1; abundance: .; d_gene: TRBD2; v_gene: TRBV5-6
CDR3nt: TGTGCAACAGGACAGGGGGCGCGAGGCTACACCTTC; CDR3aa: CATGQGARGYTF; j_gene: TRBJ1-2; abundance: .; d_gene: TRBD1; v_gene: TRBV30
CDR3nt: TGCAGCGTTGCAGGGGCTTATGAGACCCAGTACTTC; CDR3aa: CSVAGAYETQYF; j_gene: TRBJ2-5; abundance: once; d_gene: .; v_gene: TRBV29-1
CDR3nt: TGTGCCAGCAGTGGGGGGGTGGACACCGGGGAGCTGTTTTTT; CDR3aa: CASSGGVDTGELFF; j_gene: TRBJ2-2; abundance: .; d_gene: TRBD2; v_gene: TRBV5-4
CDR3nt: TGTGCCAGCAGCTTCCGCCACGGCCGGGGAGGTGGGGAGCTGTTTTTT; CDR3aa: CASSFRHGRGGGELFF; j_gene: TRBJ2-2; abundance: .; d_gene: .; v_gene: TRBV7-2
CDR3nt: TGTGCCAGCAGGCCGGGACAGGGTATGCGGTACTCCTACGAGCAGTACTTC; CDR3aa: CASRPGQGMRYSYEQYF; j_gene: TRBJ2-7; abundance: .; d_gene: TRBD1; v_gene: TRBV28
CDR3nt: TGTGCCAGCAGCAATCCGGGAGTCCAAGAGACCCAGTACTTC; CDR3aa: CASSNPGVQETQYF; j_gene: TRBJ2-5; abundance: .; d_gene: .; v_gene: TRBV5-6
CDR3nt: TGTGCCAGCAGTTTAAGACAGGGAAACACCATATATTTT; CDR3aa: CASSLRQGNTIYF; j_gene: TRBJ1-3; abundance: .; d_gene: .; v_gene: TRBV27
CDR3nt: TGCGCCAGCAGCTTGGCCCCGCAGGGGGCTAATGAAAAACTGTTTTTT; CDR3aa: CASSLAPQGANEKLFF; j_gene: TRBJ1-4; abundance: .; d_gene: TRBD1; v_gene: TRBV5-1
CDR3nt: TGTGCCAGCAGCAGGAACAGGGAAGAGACCCAGTACTTC; CDR3aa: CASSRNREETQYF; j_gene: TRBJ2-5; abundance: .; d_gene: .; v_gene: TRBV2
CDR3nt: TGTGCCTGGAGTGGAATCAGGGGTTCACCCCTCCACTTT; CDR3aa: CAWSGIRGSPLHF; j_gene: TRBJ1-6; abundance: .; d_gene: .; v_gene: TRBV30
CDR3nt: TGCGCCAGCAGCCAAGAAGGGACACCCAATGAGCAGTTCTTC; CDR3aa: CASSQEGTPNEQFF; j_gene: TRBJ2-1; abundance: once; d_gene: .; v_gene: TRBV4-3
CDR3nt: TGTGCCAGCAGCTTAGAAGGCAGGGTGGGCCAAGAGACCCAGTACTTC; CDR3aa: CASSLEGRVGQETQYF; j_gene: TRBJ2-5; abundance: .; d_gene: .; v_gene: TRBV7-8
CDR3nt: TGTGCCATCGCACCATCCGGGACAGCCCTGCCTGAAGCTTTCTTT; CDR3aa: CAIAPSGTALPEAFF; j_gene: TRBJ1-1; abundance: .; d_gene: TRBD1; v_gene: TRBV10-3
CDR3nt: TGTGCCAGCAGTAGGAGAGACGGGGACGAGCAGTACTTC; CDR3aa: CASSRRDGDEQYF; j_gene: TRBJ2-7; abundance: .; d_gene: .; v_gene: TRBV27
CDR3nt: TGTGCCAGCAGCTTAACAGGGGGCAGGACAGATACGCAGTATTTT; CDR3aa: CASSLTGGRTDTQYF; j_gene: TRBJ2-3; abundance: .; d_gene: TRBD1; v_gene: TRBV7-9
CDR3nt: TGCAGCGTTGAAAATAGAGGGGGCGGGTATGGCTACACCTTC; CDR3aa: CSVENRGGGYGYTF; j_gene: TRBJ1-2; abundance: .; d_gene: TRBD1; v_gene: TRBV29-1
CDR3nt: TGCGCCAGCAGCGCAGGGACTAGCGGGGCGGAAGAGACCCAGTACTTC; CDR3aa: CASSAGTSGAEETQYF; j_gene: TRBJ2-5; abundance: .; d_gene: TRBD2; v_gene: TRBV5-1
CDR3nt: TGCGCCAGCAGCGACAGGGTAGTAGAGACCCAGTACTTC; CDR3aa: CASSDRVVETQYF; j_gene: TRBJ2-5; abundance: .; d_gene: TRBD1; v_gene: TRBV5-1
CDR3nt: TGTGCCAGCAGTTCGGACAGGGGGCGAGGATATGGCTACACCTTC; CDR3aa: CASSSDRGRGYGYTF; j_gene: TRBJ1-2; abundance: .; d_gene: TRBD1; v_gene: TRBV6-5
CDR3nt: TGCAGTGCTAGTTATTCAGCGGGAAAACTGTTTTTT; CDR3aa: CSASYSAGKLFF; j_gene: TRBJ1-4; abundance: .; d_gene: .; v_gene: TRBV20-1
CDR3nt: TGTGCCAGCAGCTGGACAGGGAAGGGGGAGACCCAGTACTTC; CDR3aa: CASSWTGKGETQYF; j_gene: TRBJ2-5; abundance: .; d_gene: TRBD1; v_gene: TRBV11-2
CDR3nt: TGCGCCAGCAGCCAAGAACTACGCCGCGGGAGGGCCGGGGATGAGCAGTTCTTC; CDR3aa: CASSQELRRGRAGDEQFF; j_gene: TRBJ2-1; abundance: .; d_gene: TRBD2; v_gene: TRBV4-3